This entry lists 24 T cell receptor beta chains sequenced from one sample in a study of T cells expressing NK-cell markers (dated by TCRdb to about 2020). Receptor libraries were prepared by 5' RACE. The run used an Illumina HiSeq 2000. Through TCRdb reprocessing, the reads give one entry per CDR3 protein sequence; DNA is omitted. This sample's clone table shows 150,000 to 200,000 distinct CDR3 sequences. The ten biggest clones cover 20% to 25% of the sample. Sequenced: blood T cells: a sorted CD56 or NKG2C T cell subset, CD4+ or CD8+ T cells, or bulk PBMC T cells (not recorded which). The receptor source for this set is a man between 18 and 69 years old in good health.

The chain joins TRBV6-5 to TRBJ1-6; TCRdb designates TRBD1, a call that cannot be tested without DNA. The V gene's germline CDR1 is MNHEY and CDR2 SVGAGI. The CDR3 consists of 15 residues. The CDR3 region is CASSYSNQGNSPLHF.

The chain employs TRBV5-1 and TRBJ2-5; TCRdb selects TRBD1, and the lack of DNA leaves this call unchecked. Germline CDR1 reads SGHRS; CDR2 reads YFSETQ. The CDR3 loop spans 14 amino acids. CDR3 sequence: CASSLGGRGETQYF.

V is TRBV19 and J is TRBJ1-2. CDR3 length: 16 residues. Per germline, CDR1 LNHDA and CDR2 SQIVND (reference sequence). CDR3 sequence: CASSIGGRGTDYGYTF.

The CDR3 protein is CASLRLRDKKYEQYF. The chain joins TRBV6-1 to TRBJ2-7; TCRdb calls TRBD1, which cannot be checked without DNA. The CDR3 runs to 15 residues. Germline V gene lookup returns CDR1 MNHNS and CDR2 SASEGT.

The chain employs TRBV18 and TRBJ1-1. Per the germline V gene, CDR1 is KGHSH and CDR2 is LQKENI. The CDR3 is 14 amino acids. This chain's CDR3 is CASSPQGSNTEAFF.

This sequence joins TRBV29-1 and TRBJ2-7; TCRdb's D call, TRBD1, is unchecked because there is no DNA. Germline CDR1 and CDR2: SQVTM and ANQGSEA. The CDR3 has 13 amino acids. CDR3 sequence reads: CSVKSTGFYEQYF.

The chain is built from TRBV7-6 and TRBJ2-3. CDR3 length: 16 residues. Per germline, CDR1 SGHVS and CDR2 FNYEAQ. CDR3 sequence: CASSLVVWGLTDTQYF.

The chain uses TRBV20-1 and TRBJ2-3; with no DNA, the TCRdb D assignment of TRBD2 cannot be verified. The CDR3 is 17 amino acids. Germline V gene sequence: CDR1 DFQATT, CDR2 SNEGSKA (reference sequence). The CDR3: CSARAGTSGAITDTQYF.

This sequence joins TRBV25-1 and TRBJ2-7; absent DNA, TCRdb's TRBD1 call cannot be checked. Per the germline V gene, CDR1 is MGHDK and CDR2 is SYGVNS. The CDR3 runs 14 residues. CDR3 sequence reads: CASSATGVLYEQYF.

J is TRBJ2-7 and V is TRBV3-1; TCRdb selects TRBD1, and the lack of DNA leaves this call unchecked. The CDR3 has 15 residues. In germline, CDR1 is LGHDT, CDR2 YNNKEL (reference sequence). CDR3 residues: CASSQGGSGIYEQYF.

The rearrangement joins TRBV7-3 to TRBJ1-5. The CDR3 runs to 15 residues. Germline V CDR1 and CDR2: SGHTA, FQGTGA. CDR3 amino acids: CASSLREGPGSTQHF.

The V gene is TRBV19, the J gene TRBJ2-3; the TCRdb call, TRBD2, lacks DNA for checking. There are 15 residues in the CDR3. Germline CDR1 LNHDA, CDR2 SQIVND (reference sequence). CDR3: CASKLHASSPDTQYF.

The rearrangement joins TRBV12-3 or TRBV12-4 to TRBJ1-5. This CDR3 has 13 amino acids. This CDR3 reads CASSLSGSQPQHF.

This chain uses TRBV11-2 with TRBJ2-7; the TCRdb D gene call, TRBD1, has no DNA to confirm it. The CDR3 consists of 15 residues. CDR1 and CDR2 from the germline V gene are SGHAT and FQNNGV. The CDR3 is CASSLIGGPLYEQYF.

The CDR3: CASSLSGSPRGPTSEGAEAFF. The chain recombines TRBV7-9 with TRBJ1-1; the TCRdb D gene call, TRBD1, has no DNA to confirm it. This CDR3 spans 21 amino acids. Per germline, CDR1 SEHNR and CDR2 FQNEAQ (reference sequence).

The V call is TRBV5-6, the J call TRBJ2-7; TCRdb's assignment of TRBD1 cannot be checked, as there is no DNA. Germline CDR1 reads SGHDT; CDR2 reads YYEEEE. This CDR3 spans 12 amino acids. The CDR3 protein is CASSRQSYEQYF. The full variable domain, completed using reference TRBV5-6 and TRBJ2-7, is DAGVTQSPTHLIKTRGQQVTLRCSPKSGHDTVSWYQQALGQGPQFIFQYYEEEERQRGNFPDRFSGHQFPNYSSELNVNALLLGDSALYLCASSRQSYEQYFGPGTRLTVT.

This chain connects TRBV5-4 to TRBJ1-1. Per the germline V gene, CDR1 is SGHNT and CDR2 is YYREEE (reference sequence). The CDR3 runs 16 residues. This chain's CDR3 is CASSLSEGAPNTEAFF.

The V and J genes are TRBV3-1 and TRBJ2-5; absent DNA, TCRdb's TRBD1 call cannot be checked. From germline, CDR1 is LGHDT and CDR2 YNNKEL (reference sequence). CDR3 size: 15 residues. The chain's CDR3 is CASSQRLGGVETQYF.

The chain is built from TRBV6-5 and TRBJ2-1; no DNA is available, so the TRBD1 call from TCRdb remains unchecked. Germline CDR1 and CDR2: MNHEY and SVGAGI. This CDR3 has 16 residues. The CDR3 sequence is CASSYSRDRGFSEQFF.

The gene calls are TRBV28 and TRBJ2-1; lacking DNA, the TRBD2 call made by TCRdb goes unchecked. The CDR3 runs to 12 residues. The V gene's germline CDR1 is MDHEN and CDR2 SYDVKM. The CDR3 sequence: CASSSLGLDRFF.

The CDR3: CASSSPPGGQGYYSGNTIYF. The chain is built from TRBV5-4 and TRBJ1-3; the D call from TCRdb, TRBD1, cannot be confirmed without DNA. The CDR3 is 20 amino acids. CDR1 and CDR2 from the germline V gene are SGHNT and YYREEE (reference sequence).

The chain carries TRBV6-1 and TRBJ2-5. Germline CDR1 is MNHNS and CDR2 is SASEGT. CDR3 length: 14 residues. The CDR3: CASSPNYGQETQYF.

The rearrangement links TRBV12-3 or TRBV12-4 to TRBJ2-7; no DNA is available, so the TRBD1 call from TCRdb remains unchecked. This CDR3 is 13 amino acids long. The CDR3 loop is CASRTGSGYEQYF.

This chain links TRBV5-4 with TRBJ2-2. CDR1 and CDR2 from the germline V gene are SGHNT and YYREEE (reference sequence). CDR3 length equals 15 residues. The CDR3 region is CASSLDLAAPGELFF.